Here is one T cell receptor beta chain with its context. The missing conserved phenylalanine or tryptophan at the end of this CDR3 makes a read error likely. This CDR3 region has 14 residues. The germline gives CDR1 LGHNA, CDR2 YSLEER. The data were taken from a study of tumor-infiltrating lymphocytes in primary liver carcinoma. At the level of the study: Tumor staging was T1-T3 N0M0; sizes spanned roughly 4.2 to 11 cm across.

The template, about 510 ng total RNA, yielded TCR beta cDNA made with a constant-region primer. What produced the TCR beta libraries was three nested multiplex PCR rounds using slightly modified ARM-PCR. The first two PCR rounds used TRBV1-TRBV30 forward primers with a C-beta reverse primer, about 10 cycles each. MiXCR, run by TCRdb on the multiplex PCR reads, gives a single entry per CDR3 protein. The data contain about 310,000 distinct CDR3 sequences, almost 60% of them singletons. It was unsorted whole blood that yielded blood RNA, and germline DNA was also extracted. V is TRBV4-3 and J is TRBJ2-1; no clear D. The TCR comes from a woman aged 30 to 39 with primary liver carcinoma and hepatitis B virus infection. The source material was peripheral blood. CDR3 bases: TGCGCCAGCAGCCACACAGAGTCGGTCAATGATCAGTTCCCC. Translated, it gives CASSHTESVNDQFP.